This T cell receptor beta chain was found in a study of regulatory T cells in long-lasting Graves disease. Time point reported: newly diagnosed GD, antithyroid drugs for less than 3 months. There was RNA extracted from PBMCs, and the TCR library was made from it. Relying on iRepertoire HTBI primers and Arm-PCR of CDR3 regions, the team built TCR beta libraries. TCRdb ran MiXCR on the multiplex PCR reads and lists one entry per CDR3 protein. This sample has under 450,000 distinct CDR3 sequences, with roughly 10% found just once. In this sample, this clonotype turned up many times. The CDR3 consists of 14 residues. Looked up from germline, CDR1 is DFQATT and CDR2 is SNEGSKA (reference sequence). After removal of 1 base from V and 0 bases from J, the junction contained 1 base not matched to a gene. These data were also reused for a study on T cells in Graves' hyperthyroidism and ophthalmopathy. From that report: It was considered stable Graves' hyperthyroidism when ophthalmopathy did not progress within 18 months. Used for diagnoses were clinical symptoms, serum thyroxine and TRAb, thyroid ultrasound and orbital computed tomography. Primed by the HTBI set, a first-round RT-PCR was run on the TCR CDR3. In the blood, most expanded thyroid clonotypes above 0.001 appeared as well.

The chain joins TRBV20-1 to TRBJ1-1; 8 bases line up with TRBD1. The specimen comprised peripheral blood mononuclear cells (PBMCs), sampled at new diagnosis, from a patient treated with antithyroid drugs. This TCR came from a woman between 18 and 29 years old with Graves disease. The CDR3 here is CSARVGQVNTEAFF. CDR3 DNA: TGCAGTGCTAGAGTGGGACAGGTGAACACTGAAGCTTTCTTT.